The present TCR beta chain was sequenced within a study of blood T cell repertoires in COVID-19. Those enrolled, adults aged about 18 to 89 years, came from roughly 22 US areas. Under the authors' procedure: Researchers report that nucleated cell counts were estimated from reference gene primer amplification. The repertoire was sequenced with immunoSEQ multiplex PCR; TCRdb's copy has only in-frame clones and lacks some. V and J calls and clone size are those listed in that table; D and trimming were worked out from the DNA. The sample holds 250,000 or so clones, about 87% seen once. The specimen sequenced was PBMCs or T cells enriched from blood (not recorded which). This receptor was obtained from a woman between 45 and 60 years old who had recovered from COVID-19.

The CDR3 sequence is CASRGTGDTEAFF. CDR3 nucleotide sequence: TGTGCCAGTAGGGGGACAGGCGACACTGAAGCTTTCTTT. This chain joins TRBV19 and TRBJ1-1; TRBD1 matches 8 bases. Germline-derived CDR1 and CDR2 are LNHDA and SQIVND (reference sequence). After removal of 6 bases from V and 3 bases from J, the junction contained 3 bases not matched to a gene. The CDR3 is made up of 13 amino acids.